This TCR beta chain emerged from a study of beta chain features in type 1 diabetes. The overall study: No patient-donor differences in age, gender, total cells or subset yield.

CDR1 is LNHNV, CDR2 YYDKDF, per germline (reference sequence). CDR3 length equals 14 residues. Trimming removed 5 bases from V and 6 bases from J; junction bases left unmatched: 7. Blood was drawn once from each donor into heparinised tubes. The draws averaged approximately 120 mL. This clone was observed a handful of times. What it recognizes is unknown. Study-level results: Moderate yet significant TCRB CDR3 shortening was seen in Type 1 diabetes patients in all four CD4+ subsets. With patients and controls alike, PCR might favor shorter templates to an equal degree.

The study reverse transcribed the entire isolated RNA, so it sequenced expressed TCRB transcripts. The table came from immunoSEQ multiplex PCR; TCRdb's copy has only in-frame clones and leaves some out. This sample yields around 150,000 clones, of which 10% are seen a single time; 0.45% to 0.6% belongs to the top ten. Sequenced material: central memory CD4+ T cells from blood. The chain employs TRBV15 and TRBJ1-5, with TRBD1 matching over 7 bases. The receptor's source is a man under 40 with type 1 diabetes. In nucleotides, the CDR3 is TGTGCCACCAGCCCGGAGCAGGGGGTTCAGCCCCAGCATTTT. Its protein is CATSPEQGVQPQHF.